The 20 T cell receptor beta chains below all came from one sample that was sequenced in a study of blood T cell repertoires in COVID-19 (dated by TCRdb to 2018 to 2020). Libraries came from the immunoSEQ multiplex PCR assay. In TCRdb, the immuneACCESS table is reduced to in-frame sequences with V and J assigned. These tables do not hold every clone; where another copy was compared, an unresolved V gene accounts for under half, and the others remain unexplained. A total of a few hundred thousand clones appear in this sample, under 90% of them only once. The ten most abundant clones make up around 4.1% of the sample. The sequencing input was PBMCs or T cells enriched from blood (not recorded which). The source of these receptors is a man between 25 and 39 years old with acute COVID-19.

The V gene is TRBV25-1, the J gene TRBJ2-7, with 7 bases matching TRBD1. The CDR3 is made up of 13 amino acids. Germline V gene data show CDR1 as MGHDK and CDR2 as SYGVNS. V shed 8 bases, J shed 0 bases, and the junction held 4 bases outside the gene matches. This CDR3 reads CASEDRYSYEQYV. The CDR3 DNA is TGTGCCAGCGAGGACAGGTACTCCTACGAGCAGTACGTC.

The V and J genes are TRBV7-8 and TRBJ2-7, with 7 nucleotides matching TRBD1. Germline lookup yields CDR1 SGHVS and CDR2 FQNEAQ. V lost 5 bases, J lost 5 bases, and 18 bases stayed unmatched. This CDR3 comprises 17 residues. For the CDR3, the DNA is TGTGCCAGCAGCCCGGGCGGAGTAATGACACAGGGGCACGAGCAGTACGTC. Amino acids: CASSPGGVMTQGHEQYV.

DNA for the CDR3: TGTGCCACCAGTGAGCGCCGACAGGGGGCGATTTTGGATGAGCAGTTCTTC. This gives the protein CATSERRQGAILDEQFF. The chain joins TRBV24-1 to TRBJ2-1; 10 nucleotides match TRBD1. The CDR3 has 17 amino acids. Trimming removed 4 bases from V and 8 bases from J; junction bases left unmatched: 13. Germline CDR1 KGHDR, CDR2 SFDVKD.

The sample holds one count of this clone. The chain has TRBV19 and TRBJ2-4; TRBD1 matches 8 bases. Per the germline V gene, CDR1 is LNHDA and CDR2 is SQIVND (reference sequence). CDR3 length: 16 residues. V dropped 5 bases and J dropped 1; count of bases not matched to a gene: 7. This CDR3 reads CASSSRQGPAKNIQYF. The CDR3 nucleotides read TGTGCCAGTAGTTCGAGACAGGGGCCTGCCAAAAACATTCAGTACTTC.

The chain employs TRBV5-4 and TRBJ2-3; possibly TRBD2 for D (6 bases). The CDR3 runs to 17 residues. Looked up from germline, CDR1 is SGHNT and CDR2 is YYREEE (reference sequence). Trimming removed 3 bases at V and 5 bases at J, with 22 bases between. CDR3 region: CASSWGSSAGFVDTQYF. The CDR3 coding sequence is TGTGCCAGCAGCTGGGGGTCTTCGGCGGGGTTTGTAGATACGCAGTATTTT.

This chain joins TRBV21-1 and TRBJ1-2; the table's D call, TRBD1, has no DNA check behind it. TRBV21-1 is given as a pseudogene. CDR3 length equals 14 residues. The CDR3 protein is CASSKGQGSYGYTF. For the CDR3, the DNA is TGTGCCAGCAGCAAGGGGCAGGGGTCCTATGGCTACACCTTC.

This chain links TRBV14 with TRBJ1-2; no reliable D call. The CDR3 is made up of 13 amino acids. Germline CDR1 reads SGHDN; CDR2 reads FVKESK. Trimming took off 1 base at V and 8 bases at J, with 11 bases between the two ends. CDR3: CASSQGRREGYTF. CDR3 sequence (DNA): TGTGCCAGCAGCCAAGGCCGACGGGAAGGCTACACCTTC.

CDR3 residues: CASSPGQGSYEQYV. The CDR3 nucleotides read TGTGCCAGCAGCCCGGGACAGGGCTCCTACGAGCAGTACGTC. V gene TRBV11-1 combines with J gene TRBJ2-7; 9 nucleotides align to TRBD1. With V trimmed by 5 bases and J by 0 bases, 2 bases remained unmatched. This CDR3 has 14 amino acids. CDR1 and CDR2 (germline): SGHAT, FQDESV (reference sequence).

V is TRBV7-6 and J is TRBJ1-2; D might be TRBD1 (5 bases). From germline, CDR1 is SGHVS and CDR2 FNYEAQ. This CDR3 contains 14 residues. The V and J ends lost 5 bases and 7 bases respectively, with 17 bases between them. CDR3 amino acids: CASSPGEGRRGYTF. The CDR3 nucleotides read TGTGCCAGCAGCCCGGGGGAGGGGAGACGTGGCTACACCTTC.

The CDR3 nucleotides read TGTGCCAGCAGTTTACGCGGGGGGGAAGCTTTCTTT. Encoded protein: CASSLRGGEAFF. The chain recombines TRBV27 with TRBJ1-1; tentative D call: TRBD1 (5 bases). Germline loops: CDR1 MNHEY, CDR2 SMNVEV (reference sequence). V dropped 2 bases and J dropped 8 bases, with 9 bases sitting between them. The CDR3 is 12 residues long.

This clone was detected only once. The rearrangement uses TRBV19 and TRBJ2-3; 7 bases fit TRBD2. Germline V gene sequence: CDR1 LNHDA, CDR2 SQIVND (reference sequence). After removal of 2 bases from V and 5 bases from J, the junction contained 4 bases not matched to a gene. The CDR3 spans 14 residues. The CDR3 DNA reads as TGTGCCAGTAGTATAAGGGAGGGCCGAGATACGCAGTATTTT. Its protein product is CASSIREGRDTQYF.

DNA of the CDR3: TGTGCCACCAGTGATTTAAGACAGGGCCCTGCTTGGCCTGGCTACACCTTC. Translated: CATSDLRQGPAWPGYTF. The chain carries TRBV24-1 and TRBJ1-2; TRBD1 aligns across 7 bases. The germline gives CDR1 KGHDR, CDR2 SFDVKD. This CDR3 spans 17 amino acids. The trim removed 1 base at V and 7 bases at J, leaving 14 bases unmatched.

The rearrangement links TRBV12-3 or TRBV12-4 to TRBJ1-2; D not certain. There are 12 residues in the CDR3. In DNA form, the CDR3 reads TGTGCTACAGCAGCACAGAGCTATGGCTACACCTTC. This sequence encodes CATAAQSYGYTF.

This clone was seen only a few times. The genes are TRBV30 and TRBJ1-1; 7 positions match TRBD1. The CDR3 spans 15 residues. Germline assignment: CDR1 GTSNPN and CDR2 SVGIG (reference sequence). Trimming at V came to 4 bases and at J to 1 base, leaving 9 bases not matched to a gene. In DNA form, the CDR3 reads TGTGCCTGGAACCTACCGGACAGGAGGAACACTGAAGCTTTCTTT. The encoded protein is CAWNLPDRRNTEAFF.

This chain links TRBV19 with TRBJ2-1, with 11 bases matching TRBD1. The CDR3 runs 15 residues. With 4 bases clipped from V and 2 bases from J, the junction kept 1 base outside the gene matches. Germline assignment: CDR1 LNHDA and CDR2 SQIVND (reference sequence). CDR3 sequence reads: CASSTDRGPYNEQFF. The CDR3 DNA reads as TGTGCCAGTAGTACGGACAGGGGGCCCTACAATGAGCAGTTCTTC.

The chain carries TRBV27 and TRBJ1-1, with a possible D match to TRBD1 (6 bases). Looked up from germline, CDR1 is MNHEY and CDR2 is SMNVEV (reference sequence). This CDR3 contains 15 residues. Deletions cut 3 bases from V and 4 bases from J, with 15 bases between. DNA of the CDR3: TGTGCCAGCAGTTTCGCTGGGGGGGCCGGCACTGAAGCTTTCTTT. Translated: CASSFAGGAGTEAFF.

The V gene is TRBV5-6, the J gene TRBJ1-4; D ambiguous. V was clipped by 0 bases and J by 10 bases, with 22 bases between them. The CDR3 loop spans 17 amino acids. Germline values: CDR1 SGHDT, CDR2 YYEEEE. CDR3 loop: CASSLAKVPSLSGKLFF. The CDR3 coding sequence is TGTGCCAGCAGCTTGGCCAAGGTCCCGAGCCTGTCGGGAAAACTGTTTTTT.

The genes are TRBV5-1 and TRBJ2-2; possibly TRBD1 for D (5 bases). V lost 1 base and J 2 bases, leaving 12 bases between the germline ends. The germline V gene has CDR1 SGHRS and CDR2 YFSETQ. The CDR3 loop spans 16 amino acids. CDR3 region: CASSLRPDSNTGELFF. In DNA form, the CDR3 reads TGCGCCAGCAGCTTGCGTCCAGACAGCAACACCGGGGAGCTGTTTTTT.

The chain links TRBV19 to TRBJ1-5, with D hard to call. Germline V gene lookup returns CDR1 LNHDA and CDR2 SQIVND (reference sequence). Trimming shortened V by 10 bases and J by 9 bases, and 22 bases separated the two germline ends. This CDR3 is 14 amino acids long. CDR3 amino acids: CATRLRGNPRPQHF. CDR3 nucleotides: TGTGCCACCCGGCTGAGAGGGAACCCGCGGCCCCAGCATTTT.

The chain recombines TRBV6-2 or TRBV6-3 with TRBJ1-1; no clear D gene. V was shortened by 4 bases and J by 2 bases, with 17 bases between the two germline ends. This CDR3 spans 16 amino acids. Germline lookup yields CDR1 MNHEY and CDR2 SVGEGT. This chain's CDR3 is CASSSLWATVNTEAFF. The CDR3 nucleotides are TGTGCCAGCAGTTCCCTTTGGGCGACGGTAAACACTGAAGCTTTCTTT.